Below are 4 T cell receptor beta chains sequenced from a single sample in a study of naive CD8 T cells in extremely preterm neonates. Study conclusions and caveats: Preterm CDR3s were shorter than older groups', with fewer N additions and less trimming.

These receptors are not linked to any known antigen. Sequenced by immunoSEQ multiplex PCR; TCRdb stores in-frame clones only, minus some. The table has around 25,000 clones, approximately 90% seen once. Extremely preterm deliveries at about 22-27 weeks of gestation provided the preterm samples. The sequenced sample was naive CD8+ T cells from cord blood. The receptors stem from a boy who was born preterm.

The V and J genes are TRBV5-1 and TRBJ2-1; possible D gene TRBD2, 5 bases. There are 13 residues in the CDR3. Trimming stripped 1 base from V and 8 bases from J, with 10 bases between. The germline V gene encodes CDR1 SGHRS and CDR2 YFSETQ. The CDR3 loop is CASSLRGTYEQFF. DNA for the CDR3: TGCGCCAGCAGCTTGCGGGGAACCTATGAGCAGTTCTTC.

The chain recombines TRBV4-1 with TRBJ1-1; unclear D gene. Germline CDR1 MGHRA, CDR2 YSYEKL. This CDR3 comprises 13 residues. V lost 4 bases, J lost 5 bases, and 11 bases lay in between. CDR3 in DNA: TGCGCCAGCAGCCGACAAAGCAAGACTGAAGCTTTCTTT. Translating gives CASSRQSKTEAFF.

CDR3 DNA sequence: TGTGCCAGCAGCTTGACTAGCTACGAGCAGTACTTC. It specifies CASSLTSYEQYF. J is TRBJ2-7 and V is TRBV7-7; D is perhaps TRBD2 (6 bases). V lost 3 bases, J lost 3 bases, and 6 bases lay in between. The V gene's germline CDR1 is SSHAT and CDR2 FNYEAQ (reference sequence). CDR3 length: 12 amino acids.

A note on this clone: This same CDR3 is encoded by further DNA sequences in the sample. This chain joins TRBV4-1 and TRBJ2-7; no definite D call. CDR3 length equals 12 residues. Trimming removed 0 bases from V and 3 bases from J, with 3 bases in between. Germline CDR1 and CDR2: MGHRA and YSYEKL. In DNA form, the CDR3 reads TGCGCCAGCAGCCAAGAGGGCTACGAGCAGTACTTC. This sequence encodes CASSQEGYEQYF.